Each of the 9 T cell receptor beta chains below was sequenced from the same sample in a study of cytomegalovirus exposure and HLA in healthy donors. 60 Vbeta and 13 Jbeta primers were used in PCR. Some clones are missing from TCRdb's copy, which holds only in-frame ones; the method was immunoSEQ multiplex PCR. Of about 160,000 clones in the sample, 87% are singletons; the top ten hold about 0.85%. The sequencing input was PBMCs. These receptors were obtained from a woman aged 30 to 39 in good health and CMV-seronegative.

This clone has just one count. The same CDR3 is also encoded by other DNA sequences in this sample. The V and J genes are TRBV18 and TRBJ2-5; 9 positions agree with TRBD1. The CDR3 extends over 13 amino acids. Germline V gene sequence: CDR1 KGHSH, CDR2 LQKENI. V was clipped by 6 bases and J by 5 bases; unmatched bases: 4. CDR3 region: CASSGDRVETQYF. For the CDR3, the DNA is TGTGCCAGCTCCGGGGACAGGGTGGAGACCCAGTACTTC.

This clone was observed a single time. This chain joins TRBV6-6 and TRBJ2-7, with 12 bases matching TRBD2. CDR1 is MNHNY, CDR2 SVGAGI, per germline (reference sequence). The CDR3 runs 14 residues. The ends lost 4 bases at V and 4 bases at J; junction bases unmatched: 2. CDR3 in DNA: TGTGCCAGCAGTTTTCTAGCGGGGGGGTACGAGCAGTACTTC. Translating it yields CASSFLAGGYEQYF.

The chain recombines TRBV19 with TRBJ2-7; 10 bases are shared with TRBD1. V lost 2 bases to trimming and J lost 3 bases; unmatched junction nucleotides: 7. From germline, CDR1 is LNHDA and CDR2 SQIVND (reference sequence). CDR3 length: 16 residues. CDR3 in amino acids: CASSIPGGQGVYEQYF. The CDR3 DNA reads TGTGCCAGTAGTATACCCGGAGGACAGGGGGTCTACGAGCAGTACTTC. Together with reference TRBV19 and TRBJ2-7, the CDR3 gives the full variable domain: DGGITQSPKYLFRKEGQNVTLSCEQNLNHDAMYWYRQDPGQGLRLIYYSQIVNDFQKGDIAEGYSVSREKKESFPLTVTSAQKNPTAFYLCASSIPGGQGVYEQYFGPGTRLTVT.

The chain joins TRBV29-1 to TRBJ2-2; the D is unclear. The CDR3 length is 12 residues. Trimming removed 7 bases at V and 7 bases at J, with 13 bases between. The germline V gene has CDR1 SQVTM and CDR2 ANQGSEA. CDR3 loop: CSGGSDLGELFF. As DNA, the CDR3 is TGCAGCGGCGGCAGCGACCTCGGGGAGCTGTTTTTT.

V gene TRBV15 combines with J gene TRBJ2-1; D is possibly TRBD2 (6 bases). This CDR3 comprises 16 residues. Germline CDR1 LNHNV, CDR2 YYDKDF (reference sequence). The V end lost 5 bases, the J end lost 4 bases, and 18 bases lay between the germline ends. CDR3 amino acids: CATSSPGGSKYNEQFF. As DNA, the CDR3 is TGTGCCACCAGCTCACCCGGGGGTTCGAAGTACAATGAGCAGTTCTTC.

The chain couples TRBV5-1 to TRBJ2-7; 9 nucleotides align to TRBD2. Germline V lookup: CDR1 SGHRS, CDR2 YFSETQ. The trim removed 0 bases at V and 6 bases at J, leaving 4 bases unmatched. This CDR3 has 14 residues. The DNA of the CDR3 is TGCGCCAGCAGCTTGGTGGCGGGAGGGGTCGAGCAGTACTTC. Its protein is CASSLVAGGVEQYF.

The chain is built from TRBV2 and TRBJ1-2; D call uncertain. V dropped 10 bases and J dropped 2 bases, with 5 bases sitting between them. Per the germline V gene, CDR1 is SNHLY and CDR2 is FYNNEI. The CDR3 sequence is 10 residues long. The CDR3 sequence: CAIRNYGYTF. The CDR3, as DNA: TGTGCCATTCGGAACTATGGCTACACCTTC.

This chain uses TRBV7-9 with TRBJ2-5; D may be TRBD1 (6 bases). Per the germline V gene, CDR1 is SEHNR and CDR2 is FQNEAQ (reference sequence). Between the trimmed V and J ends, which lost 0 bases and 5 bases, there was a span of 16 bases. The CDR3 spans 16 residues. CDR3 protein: CASSLALQGYRETQYF. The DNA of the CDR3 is TGTGCCAGCAGCTTAGCTCTCCAGGGGTATCGGGAGACCCAGTACTTC.

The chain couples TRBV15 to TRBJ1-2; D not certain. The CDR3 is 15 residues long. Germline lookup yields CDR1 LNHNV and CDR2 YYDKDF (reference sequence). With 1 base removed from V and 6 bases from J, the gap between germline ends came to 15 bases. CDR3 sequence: CATSRGVPGSDGYTF. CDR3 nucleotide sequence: TGTGCCACCAGCAGAGGGGTGCCGGGTTCCGATGGCTACACCTTC. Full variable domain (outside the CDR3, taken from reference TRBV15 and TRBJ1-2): DAMVIQNPRYQVTQFGKPVTLSCSQTLNHNVMYWYQQKSSQAPKLLFHYYDKDFNNEADTPDNFQSRRPNTSFCFLDIRSPGLGDTAMYLCATSRGVPGSDGYTFGSGTRLTVV.